The 29 T cell receptor beta chains below come from one sample, sequenced in a study of blood T cells in healthy people across ages. Next came a second PCR, run for about 7 to 12 cycles, which used a sample-barcoded 5' primer along with a J-beta primer mix. TCRdb ran MiXCR on the 5' RACE reads and lists one entry per CDR3 protein. Seen here are about 1.4 million distinct CDR3 sequences, approximately 63% observed once, and the top ten hold 6.7%. Material: blood. The receptor source for this set is a man aged 18 to 35 in good health.

Details on this clonotype: The junction departs from the called germline gene at one end, perhaps through a read error. J is TRBJ2-3 and V is TRBV12-3 or TRBV12-4; unclear D gene. CDR3 length: 12 residues. CDR3 in amino acids: CAASVRGDTQYF. CDR3 sequence (DNA): TGTGCAGCCAGCGTGAGAGGAGATACGCAATATTTT.

This chain uses TRBV12-3 or TRBV12-4 with TRBJ2-3; 9 nucleotides line up with TRBD2. Germline trimming cut 5 bases from V and 5 bases from J; bases unmatched to any gene: 8. The CDR3 runs 15 residues. The CDR3 loop is CASSPPGLAGDTQYF. CDR3 DNA sequence: TGTGCCAGCAGTCCTCCGGGACTAGCCGGAGATACGCAGTATTTT.

The rearrangement links TRBV7-8 to TRBJ2-2, with 8 bases aligning to TRBD2. The junction had 8 bases not matched to a gene; V was cut back by 0 bases and J by 5 bases. CDR3 length: 17 residues. Germline assignment: CDR1 SGHVS and CDR2 FQNEAQ. The CDR3 spells CASSLAVVGLGTGELFF. The CDR3 DNA reads as TGTGCCAGCAGCTTAGCCGTTGTGGGACTAGGGACCGGGGAGCTGTTTTTT. Drawing the rest from reference TRBV7-8 and TRBJ2-2, the complete variable domain is GAGVSQSPRYKVAKRGQDVALRCDPISGHVSLFWYQQALGQGPEFLTYFQNEAQLDKSGLPSDRFFAERPEGSVSTLKIQRTQQEDSAVYLCASSLAVVGLGTGELFFGEGSRLTVL.

The chain couples TRBV20-1 to TRBJ2-3; D possibly corresponds to TRBD1 (6 bases). Trimming left V 3 bases short and J 0 bases short, with 25 bases between. Germline CDR1 DFQATT, CDR2 SNEGSKA (reference sequence). The CDR3 covers 19 residues. The chain's CDR3 is CSASSSTLYRAASTDTQYF. The CDR3 nucleotides are TGCAGTGCTAGTTCGAGCACCCTCTACAGGGCCGCGAGCACAGATACGCAGTATTTT.

The genes are TRBV20-1 and TRBJ2-5; 10 bases line up with TRBD2. The V and J ends lost 5 bases and 1 base, in that order; junction bases with no gene match: 4. The CDR3 sequence is 14 residues long. Germline CDR1 and CDR2: DFQATT and SNEGSKA (reference sequence). The CDR3 protein is CSAQASGGQETQYF. CDR3 bases: TGCAGTGCTCAGGCTAGCGGGGGCCAAGAGACCCAGTACTTC.

The chain recombines TRBV4-1 with TRBJ2-1; D unresolved. Per germline, CDR1 MGHRA and CDR2 YSYEKL. Trimming removed 1 base from V and 6 bases from J, with 7 bases in between. The CDR3 loop spans 13 amino acids. CDR3 sequence (DNA): TGCGCCAGCAGCCAAGGATTCGTCAATGAGCAGTTCTTC. Translation: CASSQGFVNEQFF.

The genes are TRBV20-1 and TRBJ2-3; either TRBD1 or TRBD2 may fit D (5 bases each). CDR3 size: 14 residues. Germline V gene sequence: CDR1 DFQATT, CDR2 SNEGSKA (reference sequence). Trimming removed 1 base at V and 6 bases at J, with 14 bases between. The CDR3 protein is CSARVESWGDTQYF. Written as DNA, the CDR3 is TGCAGTGCTAGAGTTGAGAGTTGGGGGGATACGCAGTATTTT.

There are a few counts of this clonotype. The rearrangement joins TRBV28 to TRBJ2-4; a weak D match, TRBD1 (5 bases). Matching the DNA end better, TRBJ2-7 makes the J call doubtful. This CDR3 comprises 12 residues. Per the germline V gene, CDR1 is MDHEN and CDR2 is SYDVKM. CDR3 sequence reads: CASKAGRYEQYF. The DNA of the CDR3 is TGTGCCAGCAAGGCAGGGCGCTACGAGCAGTACTTC.

The CDR3: CASSLDAYPQHF. CDR3 coding DNA: TGTGCCAGCAGCTTAGATGCTTATCCCCAGCATTTT. The chain uses TRBV7-9 and TRBJ1-5, with unresolved D. Germline V gene data show CDR1 as SEHNR and CDR2 as FQNEAQ (reference sequence). This CDR3 has 12 residues. The V gene lost 1 base and the J gene lost 10 bases, with 8 bases spanning the gap.

The sample holds a few counts of this clonotype. This chain links TRBV10-3 with TRBJ2-6; a weak D match, TRBD2 (6 bases). This CDR3 has 16 residues. V gave up 4 bases and J gave up 4 bases, with 14 bases separating them. Germline-derived CDR1 and CDR2 are ENHRY and SYGVKD. The chain's CDR3 is CAISGLEGLGANVLTF. The CDR3 DNA sequence: TGTGCCATCAGTGGTTTGGAGGGTCTGGGGGCCAACGTCCTGACTTTC.

Details on this clonotype: One end of the junction fails to match germline, which may point to a read error. The chain has TRBV5-5 and TRBJ2-1; TRBD1 aligns across 7 bases. The germline CDR1 and CDR2 sequences are SGHKS and YYEKEE (reference sequence). The CDR3 length is 13 residues. CDR3 coding DNA: TGTACCAGCAAACAGGGGTCCTACAATGAGCAGTTCTTC. Protein: CTSKQGSYNEQFF.

V usage is TRBV24-1 and J usage is TRBJ1-5; perhaps TRBD1 as D (6 bases). V lost 4 bases and J lost 5, with 20 bases in between. The CDR3 consists of 17 residues. Germline lookup yields CDR1 KGHDR and CDR2 SFDVKD. CDR3 protein: CATSEPPGHGFDQPQHF. As DNA, the CDR3 is TGTGCCACCAGTGAACCGCCGGGACACGGGTTCGATCAGCCCCAGCATTTT.

Concerning this clonotype: This could be a read error, since a much larger clone is one nucleotide away. The CDR3 nucleotides are TGCGCCAGCAGGTGGACTAGCGGCACAGATACGCAGTATTTT. Protein: CASRWTSGTDTQYF. This chain links TRBV5-1 with TRBJ2-3; 9 bases map to TRBD2. The V gene's germline CDR1 is SGHRS and CDR2 YFSETQ. The CDR3 loop spans 14 amino acids. The V gene end was trimmed by 5 bases and the J gene end by 1 base; junction bases not matched to a gene: 2.

The chain employs TRBV30 and TRBJ2-4; weak D call: TRBD1 (6 bases). V lost 5 bases to trimming and J lost 8 bases, with 13 bases between them. Germline assignment: CDR1 GTSNPN and CDR2 SVGIG (reference sequence). The CDR3 spans 12 residues. CDR3 sequence reads: CAWATQGDIQYF. CDR3 coding DNA: TGTGCCTGGGCCACACAGGGAGACATTCAGTACTTC.

This clonotype was picked up a small number of times. The genes are TRBV29-1 and TRBJ2-1; no definite D call. CDR1 and CDR2 (germline): SQVTM, ANQGSEA. The CDR3 runs to 15 residues. Trimming removed 3 bases from V and 0 bases from J, with 12 bases in between. The DNA of the CDR3 is TGCAGCGTTGAGTCCGCGCCGGGCTCCTACAATGAGCAGTTCTTC. It yields the protein CSVESAPGSYNEQFF.

The V and J genes are TRBV14 and TRBJ2-2; D uncertain. The CDR3 has 15 residues. V gave up 1 base and J gave up 0 bases, with 6 bases separating them. The germline CDR1 and CDR2 sequences are SGHDN and FVKESK. The CDR3 DNA follows: TGTGCCAGCAGCCAAGTGGGCGCGAACACCGGGGAGCTGTTTTTT. This translates into CASSQVGANTGELFF.

The gene calls are TRBV7-2 and TRBJ1-5; D not resolved. There are 14 residues in the CDR3. Germline CDR1 and CDR2: SGHTA and FQGNSA. Trimming took 3 bases from V and 0 from J, leaving 6 bases between them. CDR3 region: CASSLSVSNQPQHF. CDR3 nucleotide sequence: TGTGCCAGCAGCTTGTCAGTTAGCAATCAGCCCCAGCATTTT. Looking up the rest from reference TRBV7-2 and TRBJ1-5 gives the full variable domain: GAGVSQSPSNKVTEKGKDVELRCDPISGHTALYWYRQSLGQGLEFLIYFQGNSAPDKSGLPSDRFSAERTGGSVSTLTIQRTQQEDSAVYLCASSLSVSNQPQHFGDGTRLSIL.

This clonotype has a handful of counts. The V gene is TRBV4-1, the J gene TRBJ2-7; 8 bases fit TRBD1. CDR3 length equals 18 residues. V lost 0 bases to trimming and J lost 0 bases; unmatched junction nucleotides: 10. Germline CDR1 MGHRA, CDR2 YSYEKL. This CDR3 is CASSQEVVGQDLSYEQYF. DNA for the CDR3: TGCGCCAGCAGCCAAGAGGTTGTGGGACAGGACCTCTCCTACGAGCAGTACTTC.

The chain combines TRBV4-1 with TRBJ2-1; 8 bases align to TRBD1. The ends lost 3 bases at V and 7 bases at J; junction bases unmatched: 17. The CDR3 runs 18 residues. Germline CDR1 is MGHRA and CDR2 is YSYEKL. The DNA of the CDR3 is TGCGCCAGCAGCCACACGGGTCCCAGGGGGCGAGTTAGGAATGAGCAGTTCTTC. It yields the protein CASSHTGPRGRVRNEQFF.

V is TRBV10-3 and J is TRBJ1-2; 8 bases fit TRBD1. With V trimmed by 10 bases and J by 4 bases, 8 bases remained unmatched. The CDR3 runs to 13 residues. Germline V lookup: CDR1 ENHRY, CDR2 SYGVKD. CDR3 nucleotide sequence: TGTGCCACTACGACAGGGGAAGGCTATGGCTACACCTTC. It codes for CATTTGEGYGYTF.

This clonotype was detected a few times. V is TRBV5-6 and J is TRBJ2-5; TRBD1 or TRBD2 may be the D gene (5 bases each). The DNA end is more similar to TRBJ2-7, so the J call may be wrong. The V gene's germline CDR1 is SGHDT and CDR2 YYEEEE. The CDR3 is made up of 15 amino acids. The CDR3 region is CASSSTPRGPYEQYF. The CDR3 DNA reads TGTGCCAGCAGCTCGACCCCCCGGGGACCCTACGAGCAGTACTTC.

The V and J genes are TRBV28 and TRBJ2-3; D possibly matches TRBD1 or TRBD2 (5 bases each). This CDR3 spans 14 amino acids. The V and J ends lost 4 bases and 2 bases respectively, with 10 bases between them. Germline V gene sequence: CDR1 MDHEN, CDR2 SYDVKM. CDR3 loop: CASSSGTITDTQYF. CDR3 nucleotides: TGTGCCAGCAGTTCGGGGACCATCACAGATACGCAGTATTTT.

This chain links TRBV19 with TRBJ1-1, with a tentative D call TRBD1 (5 bases). Trimming stripped 4 bases from V and 6 bases from J, with 12 bases between. Germline V CDR1 and CDR2: LNHDA, SQIVND (reference sequence). The CDR3 extends over 13 amino acids. DNA of the CDR3: TGTGCCAGTAGTAAAGACAGTCGCGCTGAAGCTTTCTTT. As protein: CASSKDSRAEAFF.

This chain joins TRBV12-3 or TRBV12-4 and TRBJ2-7, with D unclear. With 6 bases removed from V and 4 bases from J, the gap between germline ends came to 10 bases. This CDR3 contains 12 residues. The DNA for the CDR3 is TGTGCCAGCAGCTTCTACCTTTACGAGCAGTACTTC. Encoded protein: CASSFYLYEQYF.

The chain couples TRBV4-2 to TRBJ2-5, with 9 bases fitting TRBD2. J lost 5 bases, V lost 3 bases, and 10 bases had no gene match. The CDR3 totals 16 residues. Looked up from germline, CDR1 is LGHNA and CDR2 is YNFKEQ. The CDR3 region has the DNA TGTGCCAGCAGCCACTCCGGGACTAGCTTCCGGGAGACCCAGTACTTC. Translated, it gives CASSHSGTSFRETQYF.

This clonotype showed up just a few times. The chain uses TRBV12-3 or TRBV12-4 and TRBJ2-3, with unresolved D. This CDR3 has 13 residues. Trimming pared 6 bases from V and 1 base from J, leaving 8 bases between. CDR3 nucleotides: TGTGCCAGCAGGCGTGACGGCACAGATACGCAGTATTTT. Translating gives CASRRDGTDTQYF.

The gene calls are TRBV7-9 and TRBJ2-3; TRBD1 aligns across 7 bases. Germline CDR1 reads SEHNR; CDR2 reads FQNEAQ (reference sequence). Unmatched junction bases numbered 2, after V lost 2 bases and J lost 0 bases. The CDR3 length is 15 residues. CDR3 protein: CASSLPGQSTDTQYF. The CDR3 nucleotides are TGTGCCAGCAGCTTACCGGGACAGAGCACAGATACGCAGTATTTT.

This sequence joins TRBV25-1 and TRBJ1-2, with D possibly being TRBD1 (5 bases). Per germline, CDR1 MGHDK and CDR2 SYGVNS. This CDR3 region has 16 residues. The V gene lost 5 bases and the J gene lost 8 bases, with 24 bases spanning the gap. The chain's CDR3 is CASSPNLGPRAGGYTF. The CDR3 DNA reads TGTGCCAGCAGTCCCAATTTAGGGCCCAGGGCCGGGGGCTACACCTTC.

This chain uses TRBV15 with TRBJ2-5; possibly TRBD1 or TRBD2 for D (5 bases each). Trimming removed 0 bases from V and 5 bases from J, with 16 bases in between. Germline CDR1 reads LNHNV; CDR2 reads YYDKDF (reference sequence). CDR3 length equals 16 residues. The CDR3 sequence: CATSRDPRETGETQYF. The CDR3 DNA follows: TGTGCCACCAGCAGAGACCCCAGGGAGACGGGGGAGACCCAGTACTTC.